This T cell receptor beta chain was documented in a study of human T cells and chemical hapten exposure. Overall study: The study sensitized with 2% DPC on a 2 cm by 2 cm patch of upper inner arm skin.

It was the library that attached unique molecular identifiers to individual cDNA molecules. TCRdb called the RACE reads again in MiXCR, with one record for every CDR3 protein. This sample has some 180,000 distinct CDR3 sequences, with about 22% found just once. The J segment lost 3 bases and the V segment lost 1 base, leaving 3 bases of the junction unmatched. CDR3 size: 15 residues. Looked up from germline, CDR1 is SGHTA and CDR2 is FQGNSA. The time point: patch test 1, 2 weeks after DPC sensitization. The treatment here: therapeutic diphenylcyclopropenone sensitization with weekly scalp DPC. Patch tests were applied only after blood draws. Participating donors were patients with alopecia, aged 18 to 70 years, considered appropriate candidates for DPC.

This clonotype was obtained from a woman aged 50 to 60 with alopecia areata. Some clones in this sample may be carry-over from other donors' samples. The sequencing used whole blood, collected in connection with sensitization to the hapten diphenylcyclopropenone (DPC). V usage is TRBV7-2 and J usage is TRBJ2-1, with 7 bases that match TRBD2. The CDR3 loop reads CASSLVGGDYNEQFF. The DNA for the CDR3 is TGTGCCAGCAGCTTAGTGGGGGGGGACTACAATGAGCAGTTCTTC.